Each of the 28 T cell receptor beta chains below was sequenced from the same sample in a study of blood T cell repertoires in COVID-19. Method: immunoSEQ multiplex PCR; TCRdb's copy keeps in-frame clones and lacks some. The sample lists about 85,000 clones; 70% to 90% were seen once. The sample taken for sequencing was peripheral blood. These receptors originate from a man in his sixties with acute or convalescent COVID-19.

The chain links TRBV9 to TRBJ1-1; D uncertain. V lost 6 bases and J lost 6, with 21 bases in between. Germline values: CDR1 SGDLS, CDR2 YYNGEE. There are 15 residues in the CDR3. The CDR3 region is CASNFAQRSYAEAFF. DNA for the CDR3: TGTGCCAGCAACTTCGCTCAGAGGAGCTACGCTGAAGCTTTCTTT. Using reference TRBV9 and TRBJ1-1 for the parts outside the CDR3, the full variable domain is DSGVTQTPKHLITATGQRVTLRCSPRSGDLSVYWYQQSLDQGLQFLIQYYNGEERAKGNILERFSAQQFPDLHSELNLSSLELGDSALYFCASNFAQRSYAEAFFGQGTRLTVV.

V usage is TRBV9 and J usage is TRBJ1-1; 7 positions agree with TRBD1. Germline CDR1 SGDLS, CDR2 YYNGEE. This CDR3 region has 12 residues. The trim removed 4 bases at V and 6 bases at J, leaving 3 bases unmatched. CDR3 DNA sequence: TGTGCCAGCAGCACCGGGACAGCTGAAGCTTTCTTT. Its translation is CASSTGTAEAFF.

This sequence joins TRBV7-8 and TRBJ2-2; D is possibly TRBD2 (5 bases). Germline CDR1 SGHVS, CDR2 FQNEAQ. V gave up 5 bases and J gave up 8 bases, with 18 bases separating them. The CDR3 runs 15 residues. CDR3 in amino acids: CASSPMGGRGGELFF. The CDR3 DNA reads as TGTGCCAGCAGCCCCATGGGTGGCCGGGGTGGGGAGCTGTTTTTT.

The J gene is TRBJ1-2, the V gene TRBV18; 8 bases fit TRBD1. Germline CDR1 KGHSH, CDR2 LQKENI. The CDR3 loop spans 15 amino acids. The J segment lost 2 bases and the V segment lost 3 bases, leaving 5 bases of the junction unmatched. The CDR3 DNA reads TGTGCCAGCTCACCCAGACAGGGGAAGAACTATGGCTACACCTTC. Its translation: CASSPRQGKNYGYTF.

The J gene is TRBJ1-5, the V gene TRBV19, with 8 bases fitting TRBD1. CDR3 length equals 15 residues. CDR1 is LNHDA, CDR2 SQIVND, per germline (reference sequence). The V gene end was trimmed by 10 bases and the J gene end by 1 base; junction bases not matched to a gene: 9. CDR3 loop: CATTLDRASNQPQHF. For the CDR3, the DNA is TGTGCCACTACATTGGACAGGGCCAGCAATCAGCCCCAGCATTTT.

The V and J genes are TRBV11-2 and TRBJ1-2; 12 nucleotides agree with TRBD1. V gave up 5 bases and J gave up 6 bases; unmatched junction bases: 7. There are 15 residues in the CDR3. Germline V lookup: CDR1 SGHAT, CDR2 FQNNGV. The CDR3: CASSRGTGGWDGYTF. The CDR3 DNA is TGTGCCAGCAGCCGCGGGACAGGGGGCTGGGATGGCTACACCTTC.

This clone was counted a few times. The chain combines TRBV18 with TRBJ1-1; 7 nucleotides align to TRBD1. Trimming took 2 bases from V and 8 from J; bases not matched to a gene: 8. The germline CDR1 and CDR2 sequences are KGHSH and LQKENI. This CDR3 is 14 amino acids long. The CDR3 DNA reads TGTGCCAGCTCACCAACCAGTACAGGGGTAGAAGCTTTCTTT. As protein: CASSPTSTGVEAFF.

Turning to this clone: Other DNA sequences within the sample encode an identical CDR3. The CDR3 spells CASSQSRDRAGELFF. CDR3 bases: TGTGCCAGCAGCCAGTCCCGGGACAGGGCCGGGGAGCTGTTTTTT. This chain connects TRBV7-3 to TRBJ2-2; 9 bases are shared with TRBD1. The CDR3 has 15 residues. From germline, CDR1 is SGHTA and CDR2 FQGTGA. Germline trimming cut 5 bases from V and 6 bases from J; bases unmatched to any gene: 7.

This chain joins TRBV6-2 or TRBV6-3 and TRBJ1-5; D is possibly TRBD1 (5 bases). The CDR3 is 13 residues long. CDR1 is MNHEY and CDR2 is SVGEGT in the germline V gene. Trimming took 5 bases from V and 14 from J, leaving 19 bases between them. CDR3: CASSPMLDRGEHF. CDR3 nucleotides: TGTGCCAGCAGTCCCATGTTGGACCGGGGGGAGCATTTT.

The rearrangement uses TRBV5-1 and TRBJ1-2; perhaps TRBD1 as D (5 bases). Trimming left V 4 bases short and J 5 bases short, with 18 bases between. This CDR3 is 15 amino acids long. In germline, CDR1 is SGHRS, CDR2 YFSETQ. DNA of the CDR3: TGCGCCAGCAGCCCCAATGGGGCTGTTGGATATGGCTACACCTTC. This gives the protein CASSPNGAVGYGYTF.

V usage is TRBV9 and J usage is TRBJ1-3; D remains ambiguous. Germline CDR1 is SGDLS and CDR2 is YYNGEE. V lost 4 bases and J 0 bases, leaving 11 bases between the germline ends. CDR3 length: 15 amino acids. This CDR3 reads CASSLEGNSGNTIYF. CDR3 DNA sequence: TGTGCCAGCAGCTTGGAGGGAAACTCTGGAAACACCATATATTTT.

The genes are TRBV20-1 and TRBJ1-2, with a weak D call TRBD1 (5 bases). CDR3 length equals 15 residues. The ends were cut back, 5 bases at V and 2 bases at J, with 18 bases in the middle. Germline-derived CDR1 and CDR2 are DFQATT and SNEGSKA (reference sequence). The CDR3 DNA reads TGCAGTGCTGGTGATCAGGGACTCCTGAACTATGGCTACACCTTC. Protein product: CSAGDQGLLNYGYTF.

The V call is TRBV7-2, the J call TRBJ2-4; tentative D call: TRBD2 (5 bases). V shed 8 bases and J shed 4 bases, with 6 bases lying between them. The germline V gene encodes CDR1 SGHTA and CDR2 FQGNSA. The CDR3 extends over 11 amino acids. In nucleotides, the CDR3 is TGTGCCAGCCGGGAAAAAAACATTCAGTACTTC. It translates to CASREKNIQYF.

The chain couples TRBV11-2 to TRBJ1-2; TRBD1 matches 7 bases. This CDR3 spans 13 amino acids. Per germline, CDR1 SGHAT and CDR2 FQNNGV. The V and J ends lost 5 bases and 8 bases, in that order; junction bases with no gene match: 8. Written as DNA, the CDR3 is TGTGCCAGCAGCCCGACAGGGAACGACGGCTACACCTTC. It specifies CASSPTGNDGYTF. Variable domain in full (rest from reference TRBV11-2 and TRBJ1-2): EAGVAQSPRYKIIEKRQSVAFWCNPISGHATLYWYQQILGQGPKLLIQFQNNGVVDDSQLPKDRFSAERLKGVDSTLKIQPAKLEDSAVYLCASSPTGNDGYTFGSGTRLTVV.

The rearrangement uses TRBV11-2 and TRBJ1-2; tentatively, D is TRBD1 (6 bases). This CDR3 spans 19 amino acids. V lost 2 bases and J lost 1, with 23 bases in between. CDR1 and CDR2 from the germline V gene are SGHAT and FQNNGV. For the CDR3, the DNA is TGTGCCAGCAGCTTACGTTCCCCCGGGACACGGATTGGTAACTATGGCTACACCTTC. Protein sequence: CASSLRSPGTRIGNYGYTF.

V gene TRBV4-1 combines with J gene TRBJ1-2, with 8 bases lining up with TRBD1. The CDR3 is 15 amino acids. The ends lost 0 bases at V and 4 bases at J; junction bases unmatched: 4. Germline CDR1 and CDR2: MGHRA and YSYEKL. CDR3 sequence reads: CASSQDPGQVYGYTF. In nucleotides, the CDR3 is TGCGCCAGCAGCCAAGATCCGGGACAGGTCTATGGCTACACCTTC.

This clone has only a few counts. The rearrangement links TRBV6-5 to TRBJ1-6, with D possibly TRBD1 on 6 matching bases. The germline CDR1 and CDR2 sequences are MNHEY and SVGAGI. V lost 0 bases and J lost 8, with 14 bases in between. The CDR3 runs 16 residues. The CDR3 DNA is TGTGCCAGCAGTTACTCGCGTTGGACAGAGTATTCACCCCTCCACTTT. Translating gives CASSYSRWTEYSPLHF.

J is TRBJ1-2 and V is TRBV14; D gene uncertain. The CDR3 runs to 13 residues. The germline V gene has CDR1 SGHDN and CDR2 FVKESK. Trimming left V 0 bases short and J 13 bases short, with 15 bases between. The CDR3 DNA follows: TGTGCCAGCAGCCAAGATTTTAGACTCCGCGCCACCTTC. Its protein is CASSQDFRLRATF.

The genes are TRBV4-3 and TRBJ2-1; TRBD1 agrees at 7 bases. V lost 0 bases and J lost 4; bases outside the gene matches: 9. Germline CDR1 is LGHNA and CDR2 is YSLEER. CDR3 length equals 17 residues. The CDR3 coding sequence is TGCGCCAGCAGCCAAGATATAAGGGACAGCGCGTACAATGAGCAGTTCTTC. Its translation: CASSQDIRDSAYNEQFF.

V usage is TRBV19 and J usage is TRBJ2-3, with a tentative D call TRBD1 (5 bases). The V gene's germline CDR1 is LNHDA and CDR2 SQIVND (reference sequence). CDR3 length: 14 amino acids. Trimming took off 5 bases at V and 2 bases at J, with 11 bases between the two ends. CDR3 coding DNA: TGTGCCAGTAGTCCTCAGGGCCCCACAGATACGCAGTATTTT. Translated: CASSPQGPTDTQYF. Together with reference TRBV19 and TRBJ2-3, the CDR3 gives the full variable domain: DGGITQSPKYLFRKEGQNVTLSCEQNLNHDAMYWYRQDPGQGLRLIYYSQIVNDFQKGDIAEGYSVSREKKESFPLTVTSAQKNPTAFYLCASSPQGPTDTQYFGPGTRLTVL.

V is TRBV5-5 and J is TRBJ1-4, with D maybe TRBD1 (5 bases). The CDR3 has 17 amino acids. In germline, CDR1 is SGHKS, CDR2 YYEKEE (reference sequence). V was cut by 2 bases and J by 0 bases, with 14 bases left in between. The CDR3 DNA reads TGTGCCAGCAGCTTAGGAGGGGCGAGTGCAACTAATGAAAAACTGTTTTTT. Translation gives CASSLGGASATNEKLFF.

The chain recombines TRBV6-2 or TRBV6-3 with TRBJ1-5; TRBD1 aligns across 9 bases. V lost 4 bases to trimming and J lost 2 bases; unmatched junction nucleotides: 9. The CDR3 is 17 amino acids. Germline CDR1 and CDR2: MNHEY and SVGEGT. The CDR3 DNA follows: TGTGCCAGCAGTTTACAGGGGGCGCCGATAGGCAATCAGCCCCAGCATTTT. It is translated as CASSLQGAPIGNQPQHF.

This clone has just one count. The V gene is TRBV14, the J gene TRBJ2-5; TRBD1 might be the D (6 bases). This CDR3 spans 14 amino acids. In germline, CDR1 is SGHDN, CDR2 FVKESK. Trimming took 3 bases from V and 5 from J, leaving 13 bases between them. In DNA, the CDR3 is TGTGCCAGCAGCCATGTGGGGGCCTGGGAGACCCAGTACTTC. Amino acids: CASSHVGAWETQYF.

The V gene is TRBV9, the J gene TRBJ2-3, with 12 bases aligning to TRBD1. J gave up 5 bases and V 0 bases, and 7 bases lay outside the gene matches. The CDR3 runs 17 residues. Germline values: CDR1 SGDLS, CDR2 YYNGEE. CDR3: CASSVVGGTGGEDTQYF. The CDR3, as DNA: TGTGCCAGCAGCGTAGTAGGTGGGACAGGGGGCGAAGATACGCAGTATTTT.

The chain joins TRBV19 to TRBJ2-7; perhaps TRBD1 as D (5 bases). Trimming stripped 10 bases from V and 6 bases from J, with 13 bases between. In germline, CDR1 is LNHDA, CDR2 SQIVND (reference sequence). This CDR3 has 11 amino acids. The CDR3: CATQGGVEQYF. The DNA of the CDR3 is TGTGCCACCCAGGGTGGGGTCGAGCAGTACTTC.

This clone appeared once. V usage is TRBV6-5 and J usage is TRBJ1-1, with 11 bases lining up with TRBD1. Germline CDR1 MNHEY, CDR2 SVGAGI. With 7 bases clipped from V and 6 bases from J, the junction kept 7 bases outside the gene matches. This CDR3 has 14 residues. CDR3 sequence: CASTAGQGGSEAFF. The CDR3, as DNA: TGTGCCAGCACCGCGGGACAGGGGGGGTCTGAAGCTTTCTTT.

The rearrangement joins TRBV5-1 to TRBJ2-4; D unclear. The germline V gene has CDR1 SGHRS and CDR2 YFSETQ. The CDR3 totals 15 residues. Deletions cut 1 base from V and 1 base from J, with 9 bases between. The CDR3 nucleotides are TGCGCCAGCAGCTTGACCGAGCGTGCCAAAAACATTCAGTACTTC. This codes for CASSLTERAKNIQYF.

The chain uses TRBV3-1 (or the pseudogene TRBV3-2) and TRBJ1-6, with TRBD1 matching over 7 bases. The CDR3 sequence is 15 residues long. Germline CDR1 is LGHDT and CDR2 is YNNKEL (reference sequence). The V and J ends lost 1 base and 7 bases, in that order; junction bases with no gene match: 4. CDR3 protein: CASSQGQGGNSPLHF. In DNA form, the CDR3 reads TGTGCCAGCAGCCAAGGACAGGGTGGGAATTCACCCCTCCACTTT.